This T cell receptor (beta chain) was found in a study of blood T cell repertoires in COVID-19. The CDR3 runs 13 residues. V dropped 0 bases and J dropped 10 bases, with 11 bases sitting between them. Germline lookup yields CDR1 SGHTS and CDR2 YDEGEE. The protocol was immunoSEQ multiplex PCR, while the TCRdb copy is restricted to in-frame clones and leaves out a portion. The sample has a few hundred thousand clones; 84% are singletons. The chain uses TRBV5-8 and TRBJ2-1; D is perhaps TRBD1 (5 bases). This TCR came from a man aged 45 to 65 with active or convalescent COVID-19. The sequenced sample was peripheral blood. CDR3 sequence (DNA): TGTGCCAGCAGCTTGGTAGGGGTAGACGAGCAGTTCTTC. Protein: CASSLVGVDEQFF.